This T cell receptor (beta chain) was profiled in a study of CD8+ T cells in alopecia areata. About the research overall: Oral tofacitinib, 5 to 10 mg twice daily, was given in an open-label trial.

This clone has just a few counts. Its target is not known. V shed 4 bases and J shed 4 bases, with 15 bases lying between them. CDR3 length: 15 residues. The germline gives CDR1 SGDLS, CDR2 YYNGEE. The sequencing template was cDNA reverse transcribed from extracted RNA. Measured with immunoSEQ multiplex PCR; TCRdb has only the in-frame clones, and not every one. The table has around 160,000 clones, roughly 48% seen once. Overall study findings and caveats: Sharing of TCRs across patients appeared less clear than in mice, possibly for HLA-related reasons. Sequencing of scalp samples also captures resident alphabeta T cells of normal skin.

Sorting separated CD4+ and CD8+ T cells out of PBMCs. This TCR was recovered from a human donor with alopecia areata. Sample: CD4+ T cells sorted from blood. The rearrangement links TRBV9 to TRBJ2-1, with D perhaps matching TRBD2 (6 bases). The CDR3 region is CASSTRGSGYNEQFF. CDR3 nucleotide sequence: TGTGCCAGCAGCACCCGTGGTAGCGGATACAATGAGCAGTTCTTC.